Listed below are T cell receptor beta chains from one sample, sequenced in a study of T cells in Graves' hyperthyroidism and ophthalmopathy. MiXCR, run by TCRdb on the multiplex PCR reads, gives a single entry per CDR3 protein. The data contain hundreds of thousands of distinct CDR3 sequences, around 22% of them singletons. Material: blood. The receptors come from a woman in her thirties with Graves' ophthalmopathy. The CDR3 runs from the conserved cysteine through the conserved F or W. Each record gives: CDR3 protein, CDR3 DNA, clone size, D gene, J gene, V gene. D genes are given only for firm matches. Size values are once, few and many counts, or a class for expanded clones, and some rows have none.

CASSTGSTGELFF,TGTGCCAGCAGTACAGGGAGCACCGGGGAGCTGTTTTTT,.,.,TRBJ2-2,TRBV10-3
CASSTETGRTEAFF,TGTGCCAGCAGTACCGAGACAGGGAGAACTGAAGCTTTCTTT,few,TRBD1,TRBJ1-1,TRBV6-2/TRBV6-3
CASSRTADYGYTF,TGTGCCAGCAGCAGAACGGCAGACTATGGCTACACCTTC,many,.,TRBJ1-2,TRBV9
CASSFLRGSYEQYF,TGTGCCAGCAGTTTTTTGCGGGGCTCCTACGAGCAGTACTTC,many,.,TRBJ2-7,TRBV6-5
CASSPAGASGNTIYF,TGTGCCAGCAGCCCCGCGGGGGCCTCTGGAAACACCATATATTTT,many,.,TRBJ1-3,TRBV27
CASSLQGGYQETQYF,TGTGCCAGCAGTCTTCAGGGGGGATACCAAGAGACCCAGTACTTC,.,.,TRBJ2-5,TRBV12-3/TRBV12-4
CATSREGGWNTEAFF,TGTGCCACCAGCAGAGAAGGGGGCTGGAACACTGAAGCTTTCTTT,many,TRBD1,TRBJ1-1,TRBV15
CATRGQSISYEQYF,TGTGCCACCCGGGGACAGTCTATCTCCTACGAGCAGTACTTC,few,TRBD1,TRBJ2-7,TRBV6-1
CASSLDRGNSPLHF,TGTGCCAGCAGTTTGGACAGGGGGAATTCACCCCTCCACTTT,.,TRBD1,TRBJ1-6,TRBV6-5
CASSGAPGGLYEQYF,TGCGCCAGCAGCGGGGCCCCAGGGGGACTCTACGAGCAGTACTTC,many,.,TRBJ2-7,TRBV5-1
CASSVITQNSPLHF,TGTGCCAGCAGTGTAATAACCCAAAATTCACCCCTCCACTTT,.,.,TRBJ1-6,TRBV2
CASSYPSGFEQYF,TGTGCCAGCAGTTACCCGTCCGGTTTCGAGCAGTACTTC,many,.,TRBJ2-7,TRBV6-2/TRBV6-3
CASSGDSQNTEAFF,TGTGCCAGCTCAGGGGACAGCCAGAACACTGAAGCTTTCTTT,many,TRBD1,TRBJ1-1,TRBV18
CASSLSTGEGYTF,TGTGCCAGCAGCTTAAGTACAGGGGAAGGCTACACCTTC,many,TRBD1,TRBJ1-2,TRBV7-3
CASSLDRGSRTEAFF,TGTGCCAGCAGTCTCGACAGGGGGTCTAGGACTGAAGCTTTCTTT,.,TRBD1,TRBJ1-1,TRBV28
CASRRTGDSNQPQHF,TGTGCCAGCAGGAGGACAGGAGATAGCAATCAGCCCCAGCATTTT,many,TRBD1,TRBJ1-5,TRBV6-1
CASSFGGESETQYF,TGTGCCAGCAGCTTTGGGGGGGAGTCAGAGACCCAGTACTTC,many,TRBD2,TRBJ2-5,TRBV7-6
CASSATSGSWEQYF,TGTGCCAGCAGCGCTACTAGCGGGAGCTGGGAGCAGTACTTC,.,TRBD2,TRBJ2-7,TRBV7-3
CASSRFTSSNQPQHF,TGTGCCAGCAGCAGATTTACAAGTAGCAATCAGCCCCAGCATTTT,.,.,TRBJ1-5,TRBV6-1
CASSQEGATLSNYGYTF,TGCGCCAGCAGCCAAGAAGGTGCAACTCTTTCCAACTATGGCTACACCTTC,many,.,TRBJ1-2,TRBV4-3
CAWRWEYEQYF,TGTGCCTGGAGATGGGAGTACGAGCAGTACTTC,.,.,TRBJ2-7,TRBV30
CASSGAGGHRETQYF,TGTGCCAGCAGTGGAGCGGGGGGGCATAGGGAGACCCAGTACTTC,many,TRBD2,TRBJ2-5,TRBV2
CASSLGTDIQYF,TGTGCCAGCAGTTTAGGCACGGACATTCAGTACTTC,many,.,TRBJ2-4,TRBV12-3/TRBV12-4
CATSRDLGVVGNQPQHF,TGTGCCACCAGCAGAGATCTGGGGGTAGTTGGCAATCAGCCCCAGCATTTT,many,.,TRBJ1-5,TRBV15
CASSYEYRSMNTEAFF,TGTGCCAGCAGTTACGAGTACAGAAGTATGAACACTGAAGCTTTCTTT,many,.,TRBJ1-1,TRBV6-5
CASSETGIYGYTF,TGTGCCAGCAGTGAGACGGGGATTTATGGCTACACCTTC,many,.,TRBJ1-2,TRBV2
CASSLGQGDTEAFF,TGTGCCAGCAGCCTAGGACAGGGGGATACTGAAGCTTTCTTT,many,TRBD1,TRBJ1-1,TRBV11-2
CATSKDRGRGYEQYF,TGTGCCACCAGCAAAGACCGGGGGAGGGGGTACGAGCAGTACTTC,.,.,TRBJ2-7,TRBV15